The source of this TCR beta chain is a study of patients and donors after allogeneic stem cell transplantation. TCRdb recomputed calls from the RT-PCR reads with MiXCR, one row per CDR3 protein. The sample records tens of thousands of distinct CDR3 sequences, approximately 25% being singletons. Germline CDR1 MNHEY, CDR2 SVGAGI. The CDR3 consists of 14 residues. With 4 bases removed from V and 0 bases from J, the gap between germline ends came to 10 bases. The sequence came from a human donor who was either an allogeneic HSCT recipient or a stem cell or donor lymphocyte infusion donor (not recorded which). It is not recorded whose cells these are; they may come from a transplant donor. J is TRBJ2-7 and V is TRBV6-5; D uncertain. The sequenced sample consisted of blood, either unsorted or a sorted T cell fraction (not recorded which). The CDR3 sequence: CASSSLIHSYEQYF. In nucleotides, the CDR3 is TGTGCCAGCAGTTCTTTGATCCACTCCTACGAGCAGTACTTC.